What follows are 31 T cell receptor beta chains derived from one specimen sequenced in a study of blood T cells in healthy people across ages (dated by TCRdb to the mid-2010s). The protocol used for the library was 5' RACE. TCRdb records Illumina HiSeq 2500 as the sequencer. The second PCR ran for roughly 7 to 12 cycles and used a J-beta primer mix along with a sample-barcoded 5' primer. Through fastp at Q25 and MiXCR, TCRdb rebuilt clones from the public reads, retaining in-frame beta chains. Each entry is one CDR3 protein sequence, shown with its most common DNA and genes. The sample yields about 650,000 distinct CDR3 sequences; about 51% were counted once. The top ten hold roughly 13% of the sample. Sequenced: blood. The receptor source for this set is a woman of 80 years or more in good health.

This chain joins TRBV7-9 and TRBJ2-2; the D gene is possibly TRBD1 (5 bases). V was clipped by 5 bases and J by 4 bases, with 11 bases between them. Germline V gives CDR1 SEHNR, CDR2 FQNEAQ (reference sequence). The CDR3 is 14 residues long. The CDR3: CASSHDSSTGELFF. CDR3 in DNA: TGTGCCAGCAGCCACGACAGTTCCACCGGGGAGCTGTTTTTT.

This chain connects TRBV7-9 to TRBJ2-5, with D possibly TRBD2 on 6 matching bases. The end of the DNA is better explained by TRBJ2-7, so the J call may be wrong. Germline assignment: CDR1 SEHNR and CDR2 FQNEAQ (reference sequence). CDR3 length: 17 amino acids. The CDR3 reads CASSLTPLVGGSYEQYF. The CDR3 DNA reads TGTGCCAGCAGCTTAACCCCTCTTGTGGGAGGTTCCTACGAGCAGTACTTC.

J is TRBJ2-2 and V is TRBV12-3 or TRBV12-4; D is uncertain. The CDR3 totals 13 residues. The ends were cut back, 10 bases at V and 2 bases at J, with 11 bases in the middle. The CDR3 loop is CATIKINTGELFF. The CDR3 region has the DNA TGTGCCACCATCAAGATTAACACCGGGGAGCTGTTTTTT.

The gene calls are TRBV14 and TRBJ2-5, with D perhaps matching TRBD1 or TRBD2 (5 bases each). The germline CDR1 and CDR2 sequences are SGHDN and FVKESK. CDR3 length: 16 residues. The V end was cut by 4 bases, the J end by 12 bases, with 27 bases between. The CDR3 DNA reads TGTGCCAGCAGCCCGAGTCGGGACGGATCCTCTACGAAGGAGTACTTC. It is translated as CASSPSRDGSSTKEYF.

The gene calls are TRBV7-9 and TRBJ1-6; 8 bases line up with TRBD1. The J segment lost 8 bases and the V segment lost 2 bases, leaving 2 bases of the junction unmatched. CDR1 is SEHNR and CDR2 is FQNEAQ in the germline V gene (reference sequence). The CDR3 sequence is 14 residues long. The CDR3 spells CASSLQGADSPLHF. As DNA, the CDR3 is TGTGCCAGCAGCTTACAGGGGGCCGATTCACCCCTCCACTTT.

The chain recombines TRBV21-1 with TRBJ2-3; the table assigns TRBD2, which was not confirmed against the DNA. TRBV21-1 is flagged as a pseudogene. This CDR3 has 17 amino acids. The CDR3 DNA is TGTGCCAGCAGCAGCACTAGCGGGAGGCGGGTTGCAGATACGCAGTATTTT. It is translated as CASSSTSGRRVADTQYF.

This clonotype occurred many times. The J gene is TRBJ2-1, the V gene TRBV29-1; TRBD2 matches 12 bases. Losses at the gene ends were 4 bases for V and 3 bases for J; bases not matched to a gene: 10. The CDR3 contains 17 residues. Looked up from germline, CDR1 is SQVTM and CDR2 is ANQGSEA. The DNA for the CDR3 is TGCAGCGTTGGGCTGGACCGACTAGCGGGGGTCTACAATGAGCAGTTCTTC. Amino acid sequence: CSVGLDRLAGVYNEQFF.

This clonotype has at least ten counts. J is TRBJ2-1 and V is TRBV28; D unclear. This CDR3 has 15 residues. V was shortened by 5 bases and J by 0 bases, with 11 bases between the two germline ends. Germline lookup yields CDR1 MDHEN and CDR2 SYDVKM. The CDR3 DNA reads as TGTGCCAGCAGTCGAGACCAGAGCTCCTACAATGAGCAGTTCTTC. This gives the protein CASSRDQSSYNEQFF.

This sequence joins TRBV20-1 and TRBJ2-7; 7 bases map to TRBD1. The V gene's germline CDR1 is DFQATT and CDR2 SNEGSKA (reference sequence). With V trimmed by 3 bases and J by 3 bases, 8 bases remained unmatched. This CDR3 region has 14 residues. CDR3 DNA sequence: TGCAGTGCTAGCCTCAGGGGGTTAATCTACGAGCAGTACTTC. It translates to CSASLRGLIYEQYF.

The J gene is TRBJ2-1, the V gene TRBV27, with 15 bases aligning to TRBD2. The germline V gene encodes CDR1 MNHEY and CDR2 SMNVEV (reference sequence). CDR3 length: 17 amino acids. J lost 4 bases, V lost 4 bases, and 5 bases had no gene match. This chain's CDR3 is CASSSRTSGRVYNEQFF. The CDR3 bases are TGTGCCAGCAGTTCCCGGACTAGCGGGAGGGTATACAATGAGCAGTTCTTC.

V and J are TRBV4-2 and TRBJ2-1; D is perhaps TRBD2 (6 bases). CDR1 is LGHNA, CDR2 YNFKEQ, per germline. The CDR3 runs 17 residues. Trimming removed 0 bases at V and 0 bases at J, with 12 bases between. CDR3: CASSQEGVGSSYNEQFF. In DNA, the CDR3 is TGTGCCAGCAGCCAAGAAGGGGTCGGGAGCTCCTACAATGAGCAGTTCTTC.

Ten or more counts support this clonotype. The J gene is TRBJ2-3, the V gene TRBV20-1; 10 nucleotides agree with TRBD2. V was pared by 1 base and J by 5 bases, with 6 bases of the junction left unmatched. The CDR3 spans 15 residues. Germline assignment: CDR1 DFQATT and CDR2 SNEGSKA (reference sequence). CDR3 bases: TGCAGTGCTAGAGGGGGTAGCGGGGGGAAAGATACGCAGTATTTT. Translating it yields CSARGGSGGKDTQYF.

The chain has TRBV14 and TRBJ1-3; D not certain. From germline, CDR1 is SGHDN and CDR2 FVKESK. CDR3 size: 13 residues. Trimming removed 1 base at V and 4 bases at J, with 5 bases between. The CDR3 loop reads CASSQARGNTIYF. The CDR3 DNA follows: TGTGCCAGCAGCCAAGCTCGGGGAAACACCATATATTTT.

This clonotype was observed a handful of times. The chain links TRBV29-1 to TRBJ1-1, with 8 bases lining up with TRBD1. This CDR3 region has 14 residues. CDR1 is SQVTM and CDR2 is ANQGSEA in the germline V gene. Losses at the gene ends were 1 base for V and 1 base for J; bases not matched to a gene: 2. The CDR3 reads CSVEGTGRNTEAFF. The CDR3 nucleotides are TGCAGCGTTGAAGGGACAGGGAGGAACACTGAAGCTTTCTTT.

This clonotype was found many times. J is TRBJ2-1 and V is TRBV6-5, with D tentatively TRBD1 (6 bases). The CDR3 is 15 residues long. V was pared by 6 bases and J by 6 bases, with 18 bases between. CDR1 MNHEY and CDR2 SVGAGI come from the germline V gene. CDR3 loop: CASRGPGHWTNEQFF. CDR3 DNA: TGTGCCAGCAGAGGACCGGGACATTGGACCAATGAGCAGTTCTTC.

This clonotype was counted between two and nine times. The chain combines TRBV10-1 with TRBJ2-2, with TRBD2 matching 10 bases. The CDR3 extends over 20 amino acids. The V and J ends lost 6 bases and 8 bases, in that order; junction bases with no gene match: 24. Germline-derived CDR1 and CDR2 are WNHNN and SYGVQD (reference sequence). The DNA of the CDR3 is TGCGCCAGCAGATTCCTGACCGCCGAGGGTCTAGCGGGAGTAGGTGGGGAGCTGTTTTTT. Its translation: CASRFLTAEGLAGVGGELFF.

The rearrangement joins TRBV7-9 to TRBJ2-5; 8 bases match TRBD2. Germline loops: CDR1 SEHNR, CDR2 FQNEAQ (reference sequence). V lost 6 bases to trimming and J lost 2 bases; unmatched junction nucleotides: 5. This CDR3 is 14 amino acids long. The CDR3 is CASSAGTSQETQYF. In DNA form, the CDR3 reads TGTGCCAGCAGTGCCGGGACTAGTCAAGAGACCCAGTACTTC.

About this clonotype itself: A read error may be the cause here, since a much bigger clone is one base away. V and J are TRBV4-1 and TRBJ2-7; a possible D gene is TRBD2 (6 bases). The V gene lost 0 bases and the J gene lost 6 bases, with 18 bases spanning the gap. Germline V lookup: CDR1 MGHRA, CDR2 YSYEKL. The CDR3 spans 16 residues. The CDR3 bases are TGCGCCAGCAGCCAAGATGACAGATTGTGGAGGGGCGAGCAGTACTTC. Protein product: CASSQDDRLWRGEQYF.

The J gene is TRBJ1-2, the V gene TRBV28, with a tentative D call TRBD1 (5 bases). The CDR3 contains 14 residues. Per germline, CDR1 MDHEN and CDR2 SYDVKM. V was clipped by 5 bases and J by 8 bases, with 18 bases between them. CDR3 DNA: TGTGCCAGCAGTGCTCGCCGGGACTCGGGGGGCTACACCTTC. Encoded protein: CASSARRDSGGYTF.

This clonotype was seen only a few times. The rearrangement joins TRBV28 to TRBJ2-7; tentatively, D is TRBD2 (6 bases). The CDR3 contains 15 residues. The V gene's germline CDR1 is MDHEN and CDR2 SYDVKM. Trimming left V 3 bases short and J 2 bases short, with 14 bases between. CDR3 bases: TGTGCCAGCAGTTTGGGAGGCGCCCAGACCTACGAGCAGTACTTC. Its translation: CASSLGGAQTYEQYF.

This clonotype occurred many times. This chain connects TRBV18 to TRBJ2-3, with TRBD2 identical over 10 bases. The CDR3 totals 18 residues. Germline-derived CDR1 and CDR2 are KGHSH and LQKENI. V lost 3 bases and J lost 1; bases outside the gene matches: 10. The CDR3 DNA is TGTGCCAGCTCACCTTCCTCACCTAGCGGGGGAGGCACAGATACGCAGTATTTT. Translating it yields CASSPSSPSGGGTDTQYF.

This clonotype was observed many times. The CDR3 loop reads CASSQDRTGALGNEQFF. The CDR3 nucleotides are TGTGCCAGCAGCCAAGATCGCACGGGGGCCCTAGGAAATGAGCAGTTCTTC. The J gene is TRBJ2-1, the V gene TRBV4-2, with D perhaps assigned TRBD1 or TRBD2 (6 bases each). Between the trimmed V and J ends, which lost 0 bases and 7 bases, there was a span of 19 bases. The germline gives CDR1 LGHNA, CDR2 YNFKEQ. The CDR3 contains 17 residues.

V gene TRBV5-1 combines with J gene TRBJ2-7; the D gene could be TRBD1 or TRBD2 (6 bases each). Germline lookup yields CDR1 SGHRS and CDR2 YFSETQ. V lost 6 bases to trimming and J lost 3 bases, with 16 bases between them. This CDR3 spans 14 amino acids. The CDR3 is CASNEVGGGYEQYF. CDR3 nucleotides: TGCGCCAGCAACGAGGTTGGAGGGGGCTACGAGCAGTACTTC.

Regarding this clonotype: The CDR3 end shows no conserved phenylalanine or tryptophan, and so a read error is likely. The chain couples TRBV28 to TRBJ1-2; 11 bases agree with TRBD1. The CDR3 runs 16 residues. V shed 8 bases, J shed 0 bases, and the junction held 8 bases outside the gene matches. From germline, CDR1 is MDHEN and CDR2 SYDVKM. The chain's CDR3 is CASCRDRGGPNYGYTL. The CDR3, as DNA: TGTGCCAGCTGCCGGGACAGGGGGGGGCCTAACTATGGCTACACCTTG.

Turning to this clonotype: A much larger clone sits a single nucleotide away, making a read error possible. This rearrangement joins TRBV28 to TRBJ1-2; no clear D. CDR1 MDHEN and CDR2 SYDVKM come from the germline V gene. V lost 6 bases and J 4 bases, leaving 9 bases between the germline ends. The CDR3 consists of 12 residues. In DNA form, the CDR3 reads TGTGCCAGCAGGTATGAGGTCTATGGCTACACCTTC. This encodes CASRYEVYGYTF.

The V and J genes are TRBV11-2 and TRBJ2-1; possible D gene TRBD2, 6 bases. The V end lost 2 bases, the J end lost 14 bases, and 10 bases lay between the germline ends. The CDR3 extends over 11 amino acids. Germline V gene data show CDR1 as SGHAT and CDR2 as FQNNGV. The CDR3 DNA follows: TGTGCCAGCAGCTTATCGGGGGTGGAGTTCTTC. Amino acids: CASSLSGVEFF.

There are a few counts of this clonotype. This chain links TRBV6-1 with TRBJ1-2; D perhaps matches TRBD1 (6 bases). The germline V gene encodes CDR1 MNHNS and CDR2 SASEGT. The CDR3 is 13 amino acids. V shed 3 bases and J shed 7 bases, with 12 bases lying between them. The DNA of the CDR3 is TGTGCCAGCAGTGACGGGGGGCGGAGTGGCTACACCTTC. This sequence encodes CASSDGGRSGYTF.

This clonotype was counted a single time. V usage is TRBV6-5 and J usage is TRBJ1-6; D gene ambiguous. Germline CDR1 MNHEY, CDR2 SVGAGI. CDR3 length: 18 amino acids. V dropped 0 bases and J dropped 15 bases, with 27 bases sitting between them. CDR3 region: CASSYSIEGSSYNPLLHF. In DNA, the CDR3 is TGTGCCAGCAGTTACTCGATAGAGGGAAGCTCCTATAATCCACTCCTCCACTTT.

This chain connects TRBV6-6 to TRBJ2-1, with 8 bases identical to TRBD1. The CDR3 loop spans 15 amino acids. V shed 6 bases, J shed 3 bases, and the junction held 7 bases outside the gene matches. Germline V lookup: CDR1 MNHNY, CDR2 SVGAGI (reference sequence). The CDR3 nucleotides read TGTGCCAGCAGGCCCGGGACAGGTTACTACAATGAGCAGTTCTTC. This sequence encodes CASRPGTGYYNEQFF.

This clonotype was counted ten times or more. CDR3 nucleotides: TGTGCCAGCAGTTTCGCCCCATTCGGAGCGGGGACAGATACGCAGTATTTT. Its protein product is CASSFAPFGAGTDTQYF. V gene TRBV28 combines with J gene TRBJ2-3; 7 nucleotides align to TRBD2. J gave up 3 bases and V 3 bases, and 12 bases lay outside the gene matches. The V gene's germline CDR1 is MDHEN and CDR2 SYDVKM. This CDR3 is 17 amino acids long.

J is TRBJ1-1 and V is TRBV29-1, with D unresolved. The V gene's germline CDR1 is SQVTM and CDR2 ANQGSEA. Trimming cost V 5 bases and J 1 base, with 14 bases left between them. The CDR3 is 14 amino acids. The CDR3 DNA reads as TGCAGCGTTCTATTCGAAATACCGAACACTGAAGCTTTCTTT. Amino acids: CSVLFEIPNTEAFF.